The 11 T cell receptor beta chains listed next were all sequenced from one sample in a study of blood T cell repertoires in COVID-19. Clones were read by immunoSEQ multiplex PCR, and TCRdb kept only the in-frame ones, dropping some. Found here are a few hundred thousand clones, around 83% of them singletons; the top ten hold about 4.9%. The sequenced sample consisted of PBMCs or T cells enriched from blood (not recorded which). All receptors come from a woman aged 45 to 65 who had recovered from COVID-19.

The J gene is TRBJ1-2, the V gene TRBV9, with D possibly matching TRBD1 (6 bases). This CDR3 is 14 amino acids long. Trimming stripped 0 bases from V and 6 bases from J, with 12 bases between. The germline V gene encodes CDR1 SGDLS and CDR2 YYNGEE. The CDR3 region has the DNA TGTGCCAGCAGCGTAGTACCAGGGGCGGATGGCTACACCTTC. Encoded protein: CASSVVPGADGYTF.

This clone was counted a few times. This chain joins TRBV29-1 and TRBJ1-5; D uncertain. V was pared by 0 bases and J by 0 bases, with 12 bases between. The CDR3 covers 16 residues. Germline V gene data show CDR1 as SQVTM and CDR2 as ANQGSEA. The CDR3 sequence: CSVEDQDQFSNQPQHF. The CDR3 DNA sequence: TGCAGCGTTGAAGATCAGGATCAGTTTAGCAATCAGCCCCAGCATTTT.

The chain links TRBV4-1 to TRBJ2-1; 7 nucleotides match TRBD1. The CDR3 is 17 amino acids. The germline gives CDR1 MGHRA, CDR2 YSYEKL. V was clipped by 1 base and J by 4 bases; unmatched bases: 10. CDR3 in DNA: TGCGCCAGCAGCCAAGGATCAGGGGGACAAACATACAATGAGCAGTTCTTC. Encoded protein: CASSQGSGGQTYNEQFF.

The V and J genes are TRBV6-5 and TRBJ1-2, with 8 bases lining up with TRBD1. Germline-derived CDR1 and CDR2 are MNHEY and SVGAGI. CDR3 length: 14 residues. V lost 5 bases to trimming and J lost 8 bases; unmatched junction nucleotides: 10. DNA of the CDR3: TGTGCCAGCAGTCCCTCCGGGACAGGCTCCGGCTACACCTTC. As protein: CASSPSGTGSGYTF.

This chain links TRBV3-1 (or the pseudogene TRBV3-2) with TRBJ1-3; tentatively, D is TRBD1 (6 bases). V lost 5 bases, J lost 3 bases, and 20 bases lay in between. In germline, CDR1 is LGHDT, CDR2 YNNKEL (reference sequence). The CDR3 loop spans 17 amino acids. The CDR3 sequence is CASSDEQGFVGGNTIYF. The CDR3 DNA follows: TGTGCCAGCAGCGACGAACAGGGTTTCGTTGGTGGAAACACCATATATTTT.

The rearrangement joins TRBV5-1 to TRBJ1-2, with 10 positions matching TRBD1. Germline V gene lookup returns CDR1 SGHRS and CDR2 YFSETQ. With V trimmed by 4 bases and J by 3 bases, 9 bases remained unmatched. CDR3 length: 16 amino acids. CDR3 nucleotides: TGCGCCAGCAGCACCGACCGGGACAGGGGAGACTATGGCTACACCTTC. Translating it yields CASSTDRDRGDYGYTF.

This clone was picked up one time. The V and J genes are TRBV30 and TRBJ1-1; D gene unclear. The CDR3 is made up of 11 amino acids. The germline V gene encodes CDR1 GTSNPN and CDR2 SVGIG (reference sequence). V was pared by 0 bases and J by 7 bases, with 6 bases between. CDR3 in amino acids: CAWSVSGEAFF. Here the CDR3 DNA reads TGTGCCTGGAGTGTGTCCGGTGAAGCTTTCTTT.

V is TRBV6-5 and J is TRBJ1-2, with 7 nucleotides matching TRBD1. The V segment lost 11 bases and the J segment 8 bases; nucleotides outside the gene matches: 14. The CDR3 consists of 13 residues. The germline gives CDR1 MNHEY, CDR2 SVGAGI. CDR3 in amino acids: CAAAPRTGQGYTF. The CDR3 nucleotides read TGTGCCGCCGCACCTCGGACAGGACAAGGCTACACCTTC.

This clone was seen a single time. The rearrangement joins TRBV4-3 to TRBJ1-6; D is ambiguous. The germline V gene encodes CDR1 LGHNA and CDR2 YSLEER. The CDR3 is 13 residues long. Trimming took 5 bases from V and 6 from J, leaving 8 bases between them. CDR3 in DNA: TGCGCCAGCAGCTTGGAGGCTAATTCACCCCTCCACTTT. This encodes CASSLEANSPLHF.

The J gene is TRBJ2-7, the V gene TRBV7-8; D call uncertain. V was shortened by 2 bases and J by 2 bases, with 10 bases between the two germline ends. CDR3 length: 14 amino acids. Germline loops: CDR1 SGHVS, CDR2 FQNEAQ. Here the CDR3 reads CASSLRDLPYEQYF. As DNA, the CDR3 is TGTGCCAGCAGCTTACGTGACTTACCCTACGAGCAGTACTTC.

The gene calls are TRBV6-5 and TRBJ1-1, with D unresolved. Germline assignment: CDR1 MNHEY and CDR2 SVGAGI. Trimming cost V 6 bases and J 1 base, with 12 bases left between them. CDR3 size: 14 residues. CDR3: CASSVLTANTEAFF. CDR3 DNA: TGTGCCAGCAGCGTACTTACAGCGAACACTGAAGCTTTCTTT.